This TCR beta chain was observed in a study of blood T cell repertoires in COVID-19. Study background: Acute and convalescent COVID-19 specimens originated in the United States, Italy and Spain. PBMCs, B-cell-depleted T cells, or T cells were the source of the cDNA or gDNA that made up the material.

This clone was seen a handful of times. In the authors' workflow: Using reference gene primer amplification, nucleated cell counts were estimated. The assay was immunoSEQ multiplex PCR, and TCRdb's table has in-frame clones only and misses some. Clone size and V and J calls were adopted from that table, with D and trimming inferred from the DNA. The repertoire has 250,000 or so clones, approximately 80% of them found once; the top ten carry less than 2%. The participants were between about 18 and 90 years old and came from under 25 US areas. Germline V lookup: CDR1 LNHDA, CDR2 SQIVND (reference sequence). Trimming took 5 bases from V and 0 from J, leaving 20 bases between them. This CDR3 is built from 19 residues.

This chain uses TRBV19 with TRBJ1-6; the D gene is possibly TRBD1 (6 bases). This TCR was recovered from a man aged 60 to 75 who had recovered from COVID-19. The specimen sequenced was PBMCs or T cells enriched from blood (not recorded which). The CDR3 nucleotides are TGTGCCAGTAGTCCATACCGGGACACTTATATCTCCTATAATTCACCCCTCCACTTT. Encoded protein: CASSPYRDTYISYNSPLHF. Filled out from reference TRBV19 and TRBJ1-6, the complete variable domain reads DGGITQSPKYLFRKEGQNVTLSCEQNLNHDAMYWYRQDPGQGLRLIYYSQIVNDFQKGDIAEGYSVSREKKESFPLTVTSAQKNPTAFYLCASSPYRDTYISYNSPLHFGNGTRLTVT.